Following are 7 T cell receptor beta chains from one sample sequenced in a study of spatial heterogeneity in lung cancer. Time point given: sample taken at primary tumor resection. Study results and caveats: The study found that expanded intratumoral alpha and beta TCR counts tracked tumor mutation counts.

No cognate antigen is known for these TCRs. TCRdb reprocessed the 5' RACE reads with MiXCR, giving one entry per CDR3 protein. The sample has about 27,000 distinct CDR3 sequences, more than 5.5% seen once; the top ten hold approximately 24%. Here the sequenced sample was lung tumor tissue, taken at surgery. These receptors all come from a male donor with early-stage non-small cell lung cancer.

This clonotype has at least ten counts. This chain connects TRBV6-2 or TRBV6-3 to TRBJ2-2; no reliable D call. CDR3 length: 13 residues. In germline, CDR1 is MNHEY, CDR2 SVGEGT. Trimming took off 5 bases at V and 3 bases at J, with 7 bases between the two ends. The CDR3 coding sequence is TGTGCCAGCAGTAACGCCTACACCGGGGAGCTGTTTTTT. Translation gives CASSNAYTGELFF.

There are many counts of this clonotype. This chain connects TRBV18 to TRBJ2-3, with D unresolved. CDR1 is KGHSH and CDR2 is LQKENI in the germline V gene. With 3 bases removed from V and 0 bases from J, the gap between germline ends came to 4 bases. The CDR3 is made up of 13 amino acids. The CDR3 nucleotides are TGTGCCAGCTCACCGATGAGCACAGATACGCAGTATTTT. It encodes CASSPMSTDTQYF.

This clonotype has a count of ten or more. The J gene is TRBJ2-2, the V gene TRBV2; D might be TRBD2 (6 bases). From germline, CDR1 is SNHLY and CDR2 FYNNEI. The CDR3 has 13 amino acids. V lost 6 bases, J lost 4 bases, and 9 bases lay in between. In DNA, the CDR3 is TGTGCCAGCAGGTCCGGGGGCACCGGGGAGCTGTTTTTT. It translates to CASRSGGTGELFF.

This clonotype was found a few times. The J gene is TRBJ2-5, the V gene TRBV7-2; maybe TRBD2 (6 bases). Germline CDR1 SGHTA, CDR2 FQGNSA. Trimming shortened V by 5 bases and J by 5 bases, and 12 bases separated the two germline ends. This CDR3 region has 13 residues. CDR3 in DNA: TGTGCCAGCAGCCGGGACTGGTCGGAGACCCAGTACTTC. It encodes CASSRDWSETQYF.

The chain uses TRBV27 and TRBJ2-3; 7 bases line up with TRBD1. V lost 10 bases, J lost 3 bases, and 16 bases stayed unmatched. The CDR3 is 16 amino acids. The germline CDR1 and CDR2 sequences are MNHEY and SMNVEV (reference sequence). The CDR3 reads CATKMLSTGETDTQYF. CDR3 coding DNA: TGTGCCACCAAAATGCTCTCTACAGGGGAAACAGATACGCAGTATTTT.

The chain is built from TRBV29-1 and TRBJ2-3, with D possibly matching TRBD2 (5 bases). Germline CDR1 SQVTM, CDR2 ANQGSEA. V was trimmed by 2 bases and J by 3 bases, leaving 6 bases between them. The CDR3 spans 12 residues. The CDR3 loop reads CSVERGTDTQYF. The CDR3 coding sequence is TGCAGCGTTGAAAGAGGGACAGATACGCAGTATTTT.

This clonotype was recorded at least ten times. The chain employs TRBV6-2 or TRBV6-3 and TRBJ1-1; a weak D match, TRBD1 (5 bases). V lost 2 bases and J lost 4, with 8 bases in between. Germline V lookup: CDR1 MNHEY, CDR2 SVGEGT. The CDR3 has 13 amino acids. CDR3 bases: TGTGCCAGCAGTTACGCAGGGAGCACTGAAGCTTTCTTT. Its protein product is CASSYAGSTEAFF.